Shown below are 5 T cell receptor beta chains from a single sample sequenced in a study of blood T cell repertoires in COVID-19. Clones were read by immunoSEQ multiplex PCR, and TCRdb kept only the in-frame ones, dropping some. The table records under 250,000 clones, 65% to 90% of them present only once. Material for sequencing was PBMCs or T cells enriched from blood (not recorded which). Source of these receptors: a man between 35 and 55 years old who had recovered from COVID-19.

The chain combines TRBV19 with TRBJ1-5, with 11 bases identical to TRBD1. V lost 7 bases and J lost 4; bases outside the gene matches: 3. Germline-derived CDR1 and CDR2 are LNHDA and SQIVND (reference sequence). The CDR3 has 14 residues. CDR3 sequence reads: CASTGTGGNQPQHF. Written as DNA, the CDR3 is TGTGCCAGTACGGGGACAGGGGGTAATCAGCCCCAGCATTTT.

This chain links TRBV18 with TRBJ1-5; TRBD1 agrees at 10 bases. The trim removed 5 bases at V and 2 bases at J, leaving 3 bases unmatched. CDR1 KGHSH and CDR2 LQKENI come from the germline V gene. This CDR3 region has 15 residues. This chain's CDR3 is CASSTGTGGNQPQHF. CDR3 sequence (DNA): TGTGCCAGCTCAACGGGGACAGGGGGCAATCAGCCCCAGCATTTT.

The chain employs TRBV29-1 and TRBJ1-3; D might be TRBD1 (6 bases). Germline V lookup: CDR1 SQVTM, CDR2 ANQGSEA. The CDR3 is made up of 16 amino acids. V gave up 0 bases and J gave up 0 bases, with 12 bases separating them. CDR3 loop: CSVEEKGVYSGNTIYF. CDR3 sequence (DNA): TGCAGCGTTGAAGAGAAGGGGGTTTACTCTGGAAACACCATATATTTT.

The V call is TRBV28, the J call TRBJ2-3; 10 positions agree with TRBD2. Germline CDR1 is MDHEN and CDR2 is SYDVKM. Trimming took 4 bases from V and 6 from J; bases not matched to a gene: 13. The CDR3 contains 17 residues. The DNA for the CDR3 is TGTGCCAGCAGTTCCGGGACTAGCGCCAGGGGGGGGGATACGCAGTATTTT. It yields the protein CASSSGTSARGGDTQYF.

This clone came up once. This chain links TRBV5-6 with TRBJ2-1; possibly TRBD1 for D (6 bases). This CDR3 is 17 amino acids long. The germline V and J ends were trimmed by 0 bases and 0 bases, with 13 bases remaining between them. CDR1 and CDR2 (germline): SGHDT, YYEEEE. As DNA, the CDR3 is TGTGCCAGCAGCTTGGGAACCAGGGGCCGCTCCTACAATGAGCAGTTCTTC. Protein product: CASSLGTRGRSYNEQFF.